This note documents a single TCR beta chain sequence. As yet, its antigen is unknown. Generated by immunoSEQ multiplex PCR, the TCRdb table keeps only in-frame clones and is missing some. Among fewer than 85,000 clones listed, about 83% were seen once. Germline V gene sequence: CDR1 KGHSH, CDR2 LQKENI. The CDR3 spans 17 residues. Trimming cost V 3 bases and J 4 bases, with 21 bases left between them. These data belong to a study of ipilimumab plus nivolumab after autologous stem cell transplantation. Study context: Both relapsed and primary refractory DLBCL were included.

Study conclusions and caveats: The authors say TCR, Treg and microbiome findings warrant further study.

This chain links TRBV18 with TRBJ1-1; D is perhaps TRBD1 (6 bases). The sample here was PBMCs, taken in a trial of ipilimumab plus nivolumab as post-transplant consolidation. The clonotype comes from a male donor with diffuse large B-cell lymphoma. CDR3 protein: CASSPTWAGDIGTEAFF. The DNA of the CDR3 is TGTGCCAGCTCACCTACCTGGGCAGGGGATATTGGCACTGAAGCTTTCTTT.